A selection of T cell receptor beta chains follows, all from one sample in a study of a mutant IDH1 vaccine in newly diagnosed glioma. Profiling relied on immunoSEQ multiplex PCR, and the TCRdb table lists in-frame clones only, not all of them. The sample yields around 60,000 clones, around 80% seen once. No antigen has been identified for these receptors. The specimen was PBMCs, collected from a glioma patient whose treatment included an IDH1 peptide vaccine. These receptors all come from a young man with glioma. The CDR3 runs from the conserved cysteine through the conserved F or W. The order of the fields is D gene, clone size, J gene, V gene, CDR3 DNA, CDR3 protein. D genes are given only for firm matches. Clone size appears in some rows only: once, few, many, or a class for an expanded clone.

D: NA
size: NA
J: TRBJ1-3
V: TRBV6-5
DNA: TGTGCCAGCAGTTCAGTCAGCTCTGGAAACACCATATATTTT
CDR3: CASSSVSSGNTIYF

D: TRBD1
size: few
J: TRBJ2-2
V: TRBV4-1
DNA: TGCGCCAGCAGCCAATCGGCTAGCGGACAGGGGTGGTTTACCGGGGAGCTGTTTTTT
CDR3: CASSQSASGQGWFTGELFF

D: NA
size: NA
J: TRBJ1-2
V: TRBV13
DNA: TGTGCCAGCAGCTTAAATTTTGGAGTGAACTATGGCTACACCTTC
CDR3: CASSLNFGVNYGYTF

D: NA
size: NA
J: TRBJ2-5
V: TRBV19
DNA: TGTGCCAGTAGTATAGACGGGAGCGGAGTCCAAGAGACCCAGTACTTC
CDR3: CASSIDGSGVQETQYF

D: TRBD1
size: NA
J: TRBJ1-6
V: TRBV19
DNA: TGTGCCAGTAGAGACAGGGGGATGGGATCACCCCTCCACTTT
CDR3: CASRDRGMGSPLHF

D: NA
size: NA
J: TRBJ2-7
V: TRBV5-1
DNA: TGCGCCAGCAGCTTGGGCGACAGGCCCTACGAGCAGTACTTC
CDR3: CASSLGDRPYEQYF

D: TRBD2
size: NA
J: TRBJ2-1
V: TRBV7-9
DNA: TGTGCCAGCAGCTCAGGCGGGGGGCCATACAATGAGCAGTTCTTC
CDR3: CASSSGGGPYNEQFF

D: TRBD1
size: NA
J: TRBJ1-2
V: TRBV7-9
DNA: TGTGCCAGCAGCCCGAGGACAGGGTTAACTGGTGGCTACACCTTC
CDR3: CASSPRTGLTGGYTF

D: NA
size: NA
J: TRBJ1-4
V: TRBV27
DNA: TGTGCCAGCAGTTCTTCAGGGAATATGGATGAAAAACTGTTTTTT
CDR3: CASSSSGNMDEKLFF

D: TRBD1
size: NA
J: TRBJ1-2
V: TRBV28
DNA: TGTGCCAGCAGTAACAGGGGTCTATCCGGTGGCTACACCTTC
CDR3: CASSNRGLSGGYTF

D: TRBD1
size: NA
J: TRBJ2-4
V: TRBV19
DNA: TGTGCCAGTAGTATACGACAGGGGGCGCTTGTAGTGGCCAAAAACATTCAGTACTTC
CDR3: CASSIRQGALVVAKNIQYF

D: NA
size: NA
J: TRBJ1-1
V: TRBV5-6
DNA: TGTGCCAGCAGCTTATTAGGCCCTTTAGACACTGAAGCTTTCTTT
CDR3: CASSLLGPLDTEAFF

D: NA
size: medium-sized
J: TRBJ2-2
V: TRBV25-1
DNA: TGTGCCAGCAGTGAATACAGGGACACCGGGGAGCTGTTTTTT
CDR3: CASSEYRDTGELFF

D: TRBD1
size: NA
J: TRBJ1-1
V: TRBV19
DNA: TGTGCCAGTAGTTCTCGGACAGGGGGGGATACTGAAGCTTTCTTT
CDR3: CASSSRTGGDTEAFF

D: TRBD1
size: NA
J: TRBJ1-2
V: TRBV4-1
DNA: TGCGCCAGCAGCCTAGTCGGGACAGGGGGCAATGGCTACACCTTC
CDR3: CASSLVGTGGNGYTF

D: NA
size: NA
J: TRBJ1-5
V: TRBV5-5
DNA: TGTGCCAGCAGCTTGAAAGGTTGGCACTGGGGCAATCAGCCCCAGCATTTT
CDR3: CASSLKGWHWGNQPQHF

D: NA
size: NA
J: TRBJ1-2
V: TRBV6-5
DNA: TGTGCCAGCAGTTACAGGGGTACGAGCTACACCTTC
CDR3: CASSYRGTSYTF

D: TRBD1
size: once
J: TRBJ2-7
V: TRBV5-1
DNA: TGCGCCAGCAGCTTGGGACAGGGAGTTTACGAGCAGTACTTC
CDR3: CASSLGQGVYEQYF

D: NA
size: NA
J: TRBJ2-7
V: TRBV5-1
DNA: TGCGCCAGCAGCTTGGGACACGAGCAGTACTTC
CDR3: CASSLGHEQYF

D: NA
size: few
J: TRBJ1-1
V: TRBV30
DNA: TGTGCCTGGAGGGACCGAAACACTGAAGCTTTCTTT
CDR3: CAWRDRNTEAFF

D: TRBD2
size: NA
J: TRBJ2-3
V: TRBV30
DNA: TGTGCCTGGAGTGTGGGACTAGCGACCACAGATACGCAGTATTTT
CDR3: CAWSVGLATTDTQYF

D: TRBD1
size: NA
J: TRBJ1-1
V: TRBV13
DNA: TGTGCCAGCAGCTTTAGACAGGGGGCGGTCACTGAAGCTTTCTTT
CDR3: CASSFRQGAVTEAFF

D: NA
size: NA
J: TRBJ1-5
V: TRBV30
DNA: TGTGCCTGGAGTGTACGAATGGCCCAGCCCCAGCATTTT
CDR3: CAWSVRMAQPQHF

D: NA
size: NA
J: TRBJ1-5
V: TRBV5-8
DNA: TGTGCCAGCAGCTCCGGCCTGACTGGGCCCCAGCATTTT
CDR3: CASSSGLTGPQHF

D: NA
size: NA
J: TRBJ2-7
V: TRBV6-5
DNA: TGTGCCAGCAGGAAACGGGTCGACGAGCAGTACTTC
CDR3: CASRKRVDEQYF

D: NA
size: NA
J: TRBJ2-7
V: TRBV29-1
DNA: TGCAGCGTTGAAGATCCGGACCAATCCTACGAGCAGTACTTC
CDR3: CSVEDPDQSYEQYF

D: TRBD1
size: NA
J: TRBJ1-6
V: TRBV6-6
DNA: TGTGCCAGCAGCGACGACAGGGTTCATTCACCCCTCCACTTT
CDR3: CASSDDRVHSPLHF

D: NA
size: few
J: TRBJ1-2
V: TRBV12-5
DNA: TGTGCTAGTGGTCCGGCCAGTATCTATGGCTACACCTTC
CDR3: CASGPASIYGYTF

D: NA
size: NA
J: TRBJ1-5
V: TRBV2
DNA: TGTGCCAGCAGTGATAATGTCTATCAGCCCCAGCATTTT
CDR3: CASSDNVYQPQHF

D: NA
size: NA
J: TRBJ2-7
V: TRBV7-6
DNA: TGTGCCAGCAGCTTAGCGCCCAACGAGCAGTACTTC
CDR3: CASSLAPNEQYF

D: TRBD1
size: NA
J: TRBJ2-2
V: TRBV9
DNA: TGTGCCAGCGGACAGGGGATGGAGCTGTTTTTT
CDR3: CASGQGMELFF

D: TRBD1
size: NA
J: TRBJ1-6
V: TRBV7-9
DNA: TGTGCCAGCAGCTTAAAGGGGACAGTAGGGTATAATTCACCCCTCCACTTT
CDR3: CASSLKGTVGYNSPLHF